This TCR beta chain was identified during a study of shared clonotypes between healthy human individuals. Notes on the study in general: Naive CD4 clonotypes were shared across several donors at 4% to 5%. Rarefaction curves obtained for sorted subsets showed sequencing incomplete despite large depth.

The germline gives CDR1 SQVTM, CDR2 ANQGSEA. This CDR3 is built from 13 residues. V lost 6 bases and J lost 0, with 10 bases in between. The material for each subset, its genomic DNA, was split evenly across several immunoSEQ plates. Sorted-subset replicate PCRs used 150 to 200 ng DNA, tens of thousands of T cell genomes. Profiling relied on immunoSEQ multiplex PCR, and the TCRdb table lists in-frame clones only, not all of them. The data show roughly 590,000 clones, less than 97% seen once. This clone was detected once. As yet, its antigen is unknown. Naive-designated CD8 cells lacked CD45RO, were positively enriched for CCR7, and omitted terminally differentiated effector memory CD45RA+ cells.

This sequence joins TRBV29-1 and TRBJ2-3; no firm D call. Material: naive CD8+ T cells sorted from blood. The origin of this receptor is a woman aged 30 to 39 in good health. CDR3 residues: CSVLGQSTDTQYF. For the CDR3, the DNA is TGCAGCGTGTTAGGGCAAAGCACAGATACGCAGTATTTT.